This T cell receptor (beta chain) was profiled in a study of blood T cell repertoires in COVID-19. Study-wide context: Sites across the United States, Italy and Spain contributed samples from acute and convalescent COVID-19. T cells, B-cell-depleted T cells, or PBMCs supplied cDNA or gDNA.

This CDR3 has 16 amino acids. Trimming took off 7 bases at V and 0 bases at J, with 19 bases between the two ends. CDR1 is LGHDT and CDR2 is YNNKEL in the germline V gene (reference sequence). Per the authors' pipeline: Researchers report that nucleated cell counts were estimated from reference gene primer amplification. Libraries were prepared by immunoSEQ multiplex PCR; TCRdb keeps only in-frame clonotypes and omits some of them. The V and J calls and clone size come from that table; D and trimming were worked out from the DNA. The table has roughly 190,000 clones, roughly 86% seen once. The sequenced material came from peripheral blood. This rearrangement joins TRBV3-1 (or the pseudogene TRBV3-2) to TRBJ2-7, with unresolved D. This receptor was obtained from a man between 70 and 80 years old with acute or convalescent COVID-19. For the CDR3, the DNA is TGTGCCAGCACCCCGCCCCCCCTACAGAGCTCCTACGAGCAGTACTTC. The encoded protein is CASTPPPLQSSYEQYF.